Given below is one TCR beta chain in context. Antigen unknown. The germline V gene has CDR1 SGHTA and CDR2 FQGNSA. CDR3 length equals 15 residues. V lost 5 bases and J 5 bases, leaving 18 bases between the germline ends. Assay used: immunoSEQ multiplex PCR; TCRdb lists only in-frame clones, some missing. The data contain some 130,000 clones, 70% to 90% of them singletons. This sample was taken from a study of cytotoxic CD8 clonotypes in ibrutinib-treated CLL. Study overall: Patient counts were about a dozen relapsed/refractory, over 14 treatment-naive and some 17 IGHV unmutated. Samples showed on average roughly 260,000 productive templates and 94,082 productive rearrangements.

Study-level points and caveats: Clonotypes that were public were uncommon, and they contracted or stayed stable on treatment. Patients had baseline clonality above age-matched healthy donors, and this clonality moved with circulating CD8+ T-cell counts.

The chain couples TRBV7-2 to TRBJ2-5; no clear D gene. The TCR originated in a human donor with chronic lymphocytic leukemia. The source material was PBMCs, sampled after 24 months of ibrutinib treatment. CDR3 sequence reads: CASSPISGPQETQYF. CDR3 nucleotide sequence: TGTGCCAGCAGCCCAATTTCAGGACCCCAGGAGACCCAGTACTTC.